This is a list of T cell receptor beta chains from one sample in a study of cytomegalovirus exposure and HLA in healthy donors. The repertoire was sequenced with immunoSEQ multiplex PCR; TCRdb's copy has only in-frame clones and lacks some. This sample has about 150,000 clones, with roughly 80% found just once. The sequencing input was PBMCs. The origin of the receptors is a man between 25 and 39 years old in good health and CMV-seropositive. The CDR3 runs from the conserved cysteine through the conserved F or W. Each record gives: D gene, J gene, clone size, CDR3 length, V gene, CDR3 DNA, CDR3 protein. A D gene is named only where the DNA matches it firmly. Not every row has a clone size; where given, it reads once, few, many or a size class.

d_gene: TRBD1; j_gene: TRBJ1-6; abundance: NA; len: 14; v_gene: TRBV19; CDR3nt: TGTGCCAGTAGTATGGGACAGGGGAATTCACCCCTCCACTTT; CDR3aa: CASSMGQGNSPLHF
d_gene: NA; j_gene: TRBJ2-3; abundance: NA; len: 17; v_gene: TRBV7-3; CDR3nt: TGTGCCAGCAGCCCCCAGGGGCGAAGCGGGGCCCCAGATACGCAGTATTTT; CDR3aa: CASSPQGRSGAPDTQYF
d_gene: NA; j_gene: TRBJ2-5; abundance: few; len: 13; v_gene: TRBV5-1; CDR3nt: TGCGCCAGCAGCCTCGTAGAGGGAGAGACCCAGTACTTC; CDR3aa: CASSLVEGETQYF
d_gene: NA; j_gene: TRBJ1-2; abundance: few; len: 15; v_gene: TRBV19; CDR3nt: TGTGCCAGTAGTCTCGGACAGAGACCGAACTATGGCTACACCTTC; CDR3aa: CASSLGQRPNYGYTF
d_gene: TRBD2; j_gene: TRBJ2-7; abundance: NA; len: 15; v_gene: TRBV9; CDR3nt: TGTGCCAGCAGCTCAACTAGCGGGACCTCCTACGAGCAGTACTTC; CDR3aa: CASSSTSGTSYEQYF
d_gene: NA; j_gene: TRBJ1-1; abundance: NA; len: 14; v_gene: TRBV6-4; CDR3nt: TGTGCCAGTAGACCGGACTTCACGAGCACTGAAGCTTTCTTT; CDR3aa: CASRPDFTSTEAFF
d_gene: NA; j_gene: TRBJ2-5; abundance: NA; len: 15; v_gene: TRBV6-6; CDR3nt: TGTGCCAGCAGTTACACAGGGACCAGCTGGGAGACCCAGTACTTC; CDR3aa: CASSYTGTSWETQYF
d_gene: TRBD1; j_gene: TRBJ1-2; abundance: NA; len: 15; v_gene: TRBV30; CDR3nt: TGTGCCTGGAGTGTACGACAGGGAGGCAACTATGGCTACACCTTC; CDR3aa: CAWSVRQGGNYGYTF
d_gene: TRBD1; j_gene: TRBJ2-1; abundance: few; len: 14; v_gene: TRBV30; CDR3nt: TGTGCCTGGGACCCGGGACAGGCTTACAATGAGCAGTTCTTC; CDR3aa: CAWDPGQAYNEQFF
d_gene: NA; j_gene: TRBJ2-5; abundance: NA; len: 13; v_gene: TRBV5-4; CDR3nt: TGTGCCAGCAGCTTGTACAGTGTGGAGACCCAGTACTTC; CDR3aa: CASSLYSVETQYF
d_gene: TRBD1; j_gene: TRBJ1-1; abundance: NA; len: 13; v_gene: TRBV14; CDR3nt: TGTGCCAGCAGCCAACAGTCGACAGGGAGAGCTTTCTTT; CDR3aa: CASSQQSTGRAFF
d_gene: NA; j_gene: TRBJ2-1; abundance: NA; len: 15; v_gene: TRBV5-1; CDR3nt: TGCGCCAGCAGCTTGGCGGCAGGCGATTACAATGAGCAGTTCTTC; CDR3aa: CASSLAAGDYNEQFF
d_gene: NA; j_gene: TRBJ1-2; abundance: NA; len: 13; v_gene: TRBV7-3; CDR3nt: TGTGCCAGCAGCAACCCCAGCGGTAGAGGCTACACCTTC; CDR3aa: CASSNPSGRGYTF
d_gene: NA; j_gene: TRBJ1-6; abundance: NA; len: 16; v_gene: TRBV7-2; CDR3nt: TGTGCCAGCAGCTTGGGCACAAGCTCCTATAATTCACCCCTCCACTTT; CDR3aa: CASSLGTSSYNSPLHF
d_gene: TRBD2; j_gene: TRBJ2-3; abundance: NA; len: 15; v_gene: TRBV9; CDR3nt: TGTGCCAGCAGCTCTAGCGGGGGGGCAACAGATACGCAGTATTTT; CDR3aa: CASSSSGGATDTQYF
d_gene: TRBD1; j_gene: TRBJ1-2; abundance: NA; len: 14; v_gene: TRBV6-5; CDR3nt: TGTGCCAGCAGTTACGGCTCGACAGGGGAGCACTACACCTTC; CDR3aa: CASSYGSTGEHYTF
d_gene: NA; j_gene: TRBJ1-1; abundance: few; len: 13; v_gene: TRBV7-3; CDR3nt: TGTGCCAGCAGCATATACAGGAAAACTGAAGCTTTCTTT; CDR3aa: CASSIYRKTEAFF
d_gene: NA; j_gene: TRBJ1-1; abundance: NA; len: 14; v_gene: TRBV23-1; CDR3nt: TGCGCCAGCAGTCTTCAGGGGCGAGGCACTGAAGCTTTCTTT; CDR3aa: CASSLQGRGTEAFF
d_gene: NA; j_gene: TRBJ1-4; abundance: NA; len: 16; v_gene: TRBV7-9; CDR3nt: TGTGCCAGCAGCCTCGCATCAGGGGCAACTAATGAAAAACTGTTTTTT; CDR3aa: CASSLASGATNEKLFF